The subject of this entry is one TCR beta chain. Antigen: not known. This entry is derived from a study of vaccination effects on CD4 cells after COVID-19. Before any sequencing was done, the ViraFEST assay used viral peptide pools to expand antigen-specific CD4+ T cells. Isolation of CD4+ T cells took place after about ten days of culture. Absence of prior SARS-CoV-2 infection characterized the vaccine recipients, who showed negative nucleocapsid antibodies. CDR1 DFQATT and CDR2 SNEGSKA come from the germline V gene (reference sequence). This CDR3 region has 11 residues. Trimming pared 6 bases from V and 7 bases from J, leaving 10 bases between. The method was immunoSEQ multiplex PCR; TCRdb's version includes in-frame clones alone and lacks a portion of them. In the table there are about 73,000 clones, around 76% of which are singletons.

This TCR derives from a human donor who received a COVID-19 vaccine. Sequenced material: CD4+ T cells from PBMCs cultured with SARS-CoV-2 spike peptides, taken before COVID-19 vaccination. The V and J genes are TRBV20-1 and TRBJ2-1, with D perhaps TRBD1 (5 bases). This CDR3 is CSAARANEQFF. CDR3 DNA: TGCAGTGCAGCCAGGGCAAATGAGCAGTTCTTC.